This TCR beta chain emerged from a study of blood T cells in healthy people across ages. Study context: There was about one barcoded beta molecule captured by template switching per two T cells. Notes on the study in general: Higher naive T cell percentage went strongly together with higher TCR beta diversity. Roughly linear declines in TCR beta diversity per million T cells occurred with age. Estimated diversity, derived from one million T cells, was regarded as an underestimate.

Worth noting for this clonotype: Its antigen remains unidentified.

A sample-barcoded 5' primer and a J-beta primer mix were used in a second PCR of roughly 7 to 12 cycles. One entry per CDR3 protein results from TCRdb running MiXCR on the 5' RACE reads. The repertoire consists of fewer than 2,000,000 distinct CDR3 sequences, with roughly 30% occurring once and the leading ten covering 11%. Sequenced input: blood. The TCR comes from a woman aged 30 to 39 in good health.

This chain's CDR3 is CAISDSPGLTYF. The CDR3 nucleotides are TGTGCCATCAGTGACTCCCCGGGACTTACGTACTTC. The rearrangement joins TRBV10-3 to TRBJ2-7; TRBD2 might be the D (6 bases). Germline assignment: CDR1 ENHRY and CDR2 SYGVKD. V gave up 3 bases and J gave up 12 bases, with 15 bases separating them. CDR3 length: 12 amino acids.